Following are 3 T cell receptor beta chains from one sample sequenced in a study of blood T cell repertoires in COVID-19. Generated by immunoSEQ multiplex PCR, the TCRdb table keeps only in-frame clones and is missing some. The table lists fewer than 500,000 clones, roughly 85% of them singletons. Sequenced input: PBMCs or T cells enriched from blood (not recorded which). The receptors originated from a woman younger than 35 with acute COVID-19.

The rearrangement joins TRBV25-1 to TRBJ2-5, with 14 positions matching TRBD2. The CDR3 has 16 residues. Per the germline V gene, CDR1 is MGHDK and CDR2 is SYGVNS. J gave up 2 bases and V 7 bases, and 6 bases lay outside the gene matches. The CDR3 loop reads CASTPGLAGGQETQYF. The CDR3 DNA follows: TGTGCCAGCACTCCAGGACTAGCGGGGGGTCAAGAGACCCAGTACTTC.

The V call is TRBV6-2 or TRBV6-3, the J call TRBJ1-4; 8 nucleotides line up with TRBD1. CDR1 is MNHEY, CDR2 SVGEGT, per germline. V was pared by 4 bases and J by 2 bases, with 6 bases of the junction left unmatched. CDR3 size: 16 residues. The CDR3 DNA sequence: TGTGCCAGCAGTTCCGGACAGGGAGGGACTAATGAAAAACTGTTTTTT. Its translation is CASSSGQGGTNEKLFF.

The chain joins TRBV4-2 to TRBJ1-1; no definite D call. The V end lost 2 bases, the J end lost 6 bases, and 28 bases lay between the germline ends. Germline-derived CDR1 and CDR2 are LGHNA and YNFKEQ. This CDR3 has 19 residues. In DNA, the CDR3 is TGTGCCAGCAGCCAAAATTCTCCCGGCGGAGGCAGACGATTCCCTGAAGCTTTCTTT. It specifies CASSQNSPGGGRRFPEAFF.